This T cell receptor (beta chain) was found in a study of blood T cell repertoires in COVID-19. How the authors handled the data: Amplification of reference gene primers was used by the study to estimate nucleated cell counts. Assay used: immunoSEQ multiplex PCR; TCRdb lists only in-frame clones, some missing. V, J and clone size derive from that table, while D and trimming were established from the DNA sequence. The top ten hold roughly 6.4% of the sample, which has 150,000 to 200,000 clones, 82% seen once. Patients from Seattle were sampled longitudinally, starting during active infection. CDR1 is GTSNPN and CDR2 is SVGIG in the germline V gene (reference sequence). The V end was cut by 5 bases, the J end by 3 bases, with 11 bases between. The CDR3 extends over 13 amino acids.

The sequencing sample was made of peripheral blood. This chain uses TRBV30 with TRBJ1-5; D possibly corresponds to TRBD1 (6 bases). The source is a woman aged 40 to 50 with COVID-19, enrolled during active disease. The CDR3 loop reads CAWGGQPNQPQHF. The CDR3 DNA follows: TGTGCCTGGGGGGGGCAGCCCAATCAGCCCCAGCATTTT.